This TCR beta chain was obtained from a study of low-dose radiotherapy and immunotherapy resistance in tumors (dated by TCRdb to 2022 to 2024). As for the study more broadly: Patients in Cohort 1 were given 0.5 Gy per fraction every 2 weeks, and the prescribed total PTV dose was 6.5 Gy. For Cohort 2, the dose was 1 Gy per fraction given every two weeks, adding up to 13 Gy in total across 26 weeks. Nivolumab and ipilimumab were both given intravenously, with nivolumab at a 240 mg flat dose every two weeks and ipilimumab at 1 mg/kg every six weeks. Intravenous cyclophosphamide at 200 mg/m2 was administered every two weeks, one day ahead of each radiation and immunotherapy administration. Aspirin 300 mg was taken orally once daily by patients for four cycles, starting on cycle 1 day 1. Trial participants were not randomized into treatment groups. Eight patients were included in the translational analysis, namely three from the first dose cohort plus the first five from the second dose cohort.

The data were produced on an Illumina HiSeq 2500. To make first-strand cDNA, Superscript III was used along with a set of TRAV- and TRBV-specific primers so that both the TCRalpha and TCRbeta chains were covered. TCRs were amplified with Phusion for approximately 20 PCR cycles using a constant-region primer together with the adapter attached to the V primers. The isolated mRNA was amplified using the MessageAmp II aRNA Amplification Kit, with in vitro transcription performed for around 16 hours at 37 degrees C. mRNA for TCR sequencing was isolated with the Dynabeads mRNA DIRECT Purification Kit. A second 25-cycle Phusion PCR added indexed Illumina adapters, and products were purified with AMPure XP beads. The study's own analysis went as follows. Custom Perl scripts pooled TCR sequences encoding the same protein, removed out-of-frame sequences and computed each clonotype's abundance. The analysis excluded TCR sequences that were supported by just one read. Among the metrics used to describe the repertoires were Shannon entropy, Gini index, clonality, richness, and the frequency of TCRs shared between repertoires. Through fastp at Q25 and MiXCR, TCRdb rebuilt clones from the public reads, retaining in-frame beta chains. Merged by CDR3 protein, the rows form single entries marked with the most common genes and DNA. The V and J calls, along with clone size, are taken from TCRdb and not from the paper's own processing. The table for this sample lists under 110,000 distinct CDR3 sequences; 20% to 25% of them were counted only once. Of the sample, over 4% is held by the ten largest clones.

V is trimmed back by 1 base and J by 10 bases, and the junction contains 3 bases that no gene match accounts for. Including the terminal cysteine and phenylalanine, the CDR3 comprises 15 residues. Kept here is only the CDR3 DNA, which spans 45 bases and is read in frame from base 1. CDR1 and CDR2 were assigned from the germline V gene as LGHNA and YNFKEQ. In the paper's terms, the time point label means: after trial treatment. The sample's treatment or condition label, in plain terms: LDRT plus nivolumab, ipilimumab, low-dose cyclophosphamide and aspirin (RACIN trial). Donors were enrolled in RACIN, a single-arm phase I dose-escalation trial combining nivolumab, ipilimumab, aspirin, low-dose cyclophosphamide and low-dose radiotherapy. Patients were eligible if they had advanced solid tumors that were TIL-negative. At least ten counts were recorded for this clonotype. The antigen it recognizes is unknown. Base quality data are lacking; no much larger clone is found one base away.

The sequence derives from a male donor with prostate cancer. The sequencing used PBMCs, collected after low-dose radiotherapy plus immunotherapy. This sequence uses TRBV4-2 and TRBJ2-3; 15 bases in the middle match TRBD2. CDR3 loop: CASSQGTSGGVAQYF. The DNA sequence is given as TGTGCCAGCAGCCAAGGGACTAGCGGGGGGGTGGCGCAGTATTTT.